These 23 T cell receptor beta chains were sequenced from one sample in a study of regulatory T cells in long-lasting Graves disease. CDR3-region Arm-PCR and iRepertoire HTBI primers produced the TCR beta libraries. TCRdb called the multiplex PCR reads again in MiXCR, with one record for every CDR3 protein. The table lists 500,000 to 700,000 distinct CDR3 sequences, roughly 15% of them singletons. The sample's time point: newly diagnosed GD, antithyroid drugs for less than 3 months. Construction of the TCR library relied on RNA isolated from PBMCs. These data were also filed under a second study, of T cells in Graves' hyperthyroidism and ophthalmopathy.

The sample here was peripheral blood mononuclear cells (PBMCs), taken at new diagnosis, from a patient treated with antithyroid drugs. These receptor sequences come from a woman aged 25 to 45 with Graves disease.

To note about this clonotype: This may stem from a read error, because a much larger clone lies one nucleotide away. This chain connects TRBV6-2 or TRBV6-3 to TRBJ2-7; 9 bases map to TRBD2. The germline V gene has CDR1 MNHEY and CDR2 SVGEGT. The CDR3 is made up of 16 amino acids. The CDR3 region has the DNA TGTGCCAGCAGTTACGATAGCGGGAGCGGCACAAATGAGCAGCTCTTC. Its translation: CASSYDSGSGTNEQLF.

This clonotype has ten or more counts. The chain combines TRBV7-9 with TRBJ1-5; 7 bases align to TRBD1. This CDR3 comprises 15 residues. In germline, CDR1 is SEHNR, CDR2 FQNEAQ (reference sequence). V lost 5 bases, J lost 6 bases, and 10 bases stayed unmatched. CDR3 in DNA: TGTGCCAGCAGCCGCGGGACAGATTCAGGTCAGCCCCAGCATTTT. It yields the protein CASSRGTDSGQPQHF.

This clonotype has a handful of counts. V gene TRBV28 combines with J gene TRBJ2-3, with 7 bases that match TRBD1. CDR1 is MDHEN and CDR2 is SYDVKM in the germline V gene. Germline trimming cut 7 bases from V and 1 base from J; bases unmatched to any gene: 5. This CDR3 contains 14 residues. The CDR3, as DNA: TGTGCCAGCAATTCCGGGACAGGCACAGATACGCAGTATTTT. Translation gives CASNSGTGTDTQYF. Combining the CDR3 with reference TRBV28 and TRBJ2-3 gives the whole variable domain DVKVTQSSRYLVKRTGEKVFLECVQDMDHENMFWYRQDPGLGLRLIYFSYDVKMKEKGDIPEGYSVSREKKERFSLILESASTNQTSMYLCASNSGTGTDTQYFGPGTRLTVL.

Comments on this clonotype: With a much larger clone just one base away, this may be a read error. The chain carries TRBV7-2 and TRBJ2-5; 7 bases agree with TRBD1. Trimming took 5 bases from V and 3 from J; bases not matched to a gene: 6. The germline V gene encodes CDR1 SGHTA and CDR2 FQGNSA. The CDR3 contains 14 residues. The DNA for the CDR3 is TGTGCCAGCAGCCAAAACAGGGGCGAAGAGACCCAGTACTTC. Protein product: CASSQNRGEETQYF.

Points on this clonotype: A much larger clonotype is one base distant, so this may be a read error. The chain couples TRBV7-2 to TRBJ2-5, with D perhaps TRBD1 (6 bases). The CDR3 covers 15 residues. Germline values: CDR1 SGHTA, CDR2 FQGNSA. Trimming stripped 6 bases from V and 0 bases from J, with 14 bases between. CDR3 amino acids: CASSSQGVYQETQYF. CDR3 DNA: TGTGCCAGCAGTTCACAGGGAGTGTACCAAGAGACCCAGTACTTC.

The V and J genes are TRBV14 and TRBJ2-7, with 11 bases matching TRBD2. Looked up from germline, CDR1 is SGHDN and CDR2 is FVKESK. V shed 4 bases, J shed 8 bases, and the junction held 10 bases outside the gene matches. This CDR3 spans 15 amino acids. CDR3 DNA: TGTGCCAGCAGCCTAATCGGGACTAGCGGAAGTAAGCAGTACTTC. Its protein is CASSLIGTSGSKQYF.

This clonotype was detected many times. The chain has TRBV6-5 and TRBJ2-1; TRBD2 aligns across 13 bases. Germline V gene data show CDR1 as MNHEY and CDR2 as SVGAGI. This CDR3 has 19 residues. After removal of 3 bases from V and 3 bases from J, the junction contained 11 bases not matched to a gene. CDR3 residues: CASSYRGAGTSGIYNEQFF. The CDR3 DNA reads as TGTGCCAGCAGTTATCGAGGTGCCGGGACTAGCGGGATCTACAATGAGCAGTTCTTC.

The rearrangement links TRBV6-1 to TRBJ1-2; weak D call: TRBD1 (5 bases). Between the trimmed V and J ends, which lost 10 bases and 6 bases, there was a span of 15 bases. Per germline, CDR1 MNHNS and CDR2 SASEGT. The CDR3 has 12 amino acids. The CDR3 loop is CATKTVSDGYTF. In nucleotides, the CDR3 is TGTGCCACCAAGACAGTTTCTGATGGCTACACCTTC.

This clonotype was counted between two and nine times. A clone one base away is much larger, so this may be a read error. This rearrangement joins TRBV6-9 to TRBJ2-7, with 8 bases matching TRBD1. Germline V lookup: CDR1 MNHGY, CDR2 SVAAGI. The CDR3 length is 15 residues. The CDR3 region is CASSYDRGSSYGQYF. The CDR3 nucleotides read TGTGCCAGCAGTTACGACAGGGGAAGCTCCTACGGGCAGTACTTC.

This clonotype was detected only a few times. A read error may explain this, as a much larger clone is one base away. The V and J genes are TRBV7-2 and TRBJ1-1, with a possible D match to TRBD1 (5 bases). The CDR3 contains 16 residues. CDR1 is SGHTA and CDR2 is FQGNSA in the germline V gene. Trimming took 2 bases from V and 5 from J, leaving 18 bases between them. The CDR3 DNA reads TGTGCCAGCAGCTTATGGGTAGGGAAAAGGGGAACTGAAGCTTTCTTT. Protein product: CASSLWVGKRGTEAFF.

The chain is built from TRBV24-1 and TRBJ1-2; 7 positions agree with TRBD1. Trimming at V came to 4 bases and at J to 4 bases, leaving 8 bases not matched to a gene. This CDR3 spans 15 amino acids. The germline gives CDR1 KGHDR, CDR2 SFDVKD. CDR3 in DNA: TGTGCCACCAGTGACAGACAGGGTCCTACCTATGGCTACACCTTC. Encoded protein: CATSDRQGPTYGYTF.

The genes are TRBV7-2 and TRBJ2-3, with 12 bases identical to TRBD2. The CDR3 length is 15 residues. Trimming removed 5 bases from V and 1 base from J; junction bases left unmatched: 1. CDR1 is SGHTA and CDR2 is FQGNSA in the germline V gene. The CDR3 loop reads CASSRTSGGTDTQYF. In DNA form, the CDR3 reads TGTGCCAGCAGCCGGACTAGCGGGGGCACAGATACGCAGTATTTT.

This clonotype was counted ten times or more. This chain connects TRBV24-1 to TRBJ2-5, with 7 bases lining up with TRBD1. In germline, CDR1 is KGHDR, CDR2 SFDVKD. After removal of 4 bases from V and 5 bases from J, the junction contained 9 bases not matched to a gene. The CDR3 loop spans 15 amino acids. The CDR3 bases are TGTGCCACCAGTGACCGACTACAGGGGCCGGAGACCCAGTACTTC. Protein sequence: CATSDRLQGPETQYF.

This clonotype appeared many times. The DNA for the CDR3 is TGTGCCAGCAGTTTACGATGGGCCGGACGGAACGATCAGCCCCAGCATTTT. This encodes CASSLRWAGRNDQPQHF. The chain recombines TRBV12-3 or TRBV12-4 with TRBJ1-5; D call uncertain. V dropped 2 bases and J dropped 5 bases, with 19 bases sitting between them. The CDR3 is 17 residues long.

This chain connects TRBV19 to TRBJ2-7; 8 bases fit TRBD1. Germline V gene data show CDR1 as LNHDA and CDR2 as SQIVND (reference sequence). J was trimmed by 0 bases and V by 5 bases; bases with no gene match: 9. There are 16 residues in the CDR3. In nucleotides, the CDR3 is TGTGCCAGTAGTCGGGACAGGCCCGGCGGCTCCTACGAGCAGTACTTC. Its translation is CASSRDRPGGSYEQYF. Complete variable domain (other parts from reference TRBV19 and TRBJ2-7): DGGITQSPKYLFRKEGQNVTLSCEQNLNHDAMYWYRQDPGQGLRLIYYSQIVNDFQKGDIAEGYSVSREKKESFPLTVTSAQKNPTAFYLCASSRDRPGGSYEQYFGPGTRLTVT.

This rearrangement joins TRBV28 to TRBJ2-2; D gene uncertain. In germline, CDR1 is MDHEN, CDR2 SYDVKM. Trimming removed 2 bases from V and 4 bases from J, with 11 bases in between. CDR3 length: 15 amino acids. CDR3 sequence (DNA): TGTGCCAGCAGTTTAAGACCGGGCGGCACCGGGGAGCTGTTTTTT. This encodes CASSLRPGGTGELFF. Looking up the rest from reference TRBV28 and TRBJ2-2 gives the full variable domain: DVKVTQSSRYLVKRTGEKVFLECVQDMDHENMFWYRQDPGLGLRLIYFSYDVKMKEKGDIPEGYSVSREKKERFSLILESASTNQTSMYLCASSLRPGGTGELFFGEGSRLTVL.

In its sample, this clonotype was seen many times. The chain has TRBV28 and TRBJ2-7, with TRBD1 matching over 10 bases. Germline V gives CDR1 MDHEN, CDR2 SYDVKM. The CDR3 loop spans 12 amino acids. V dropped 7 bases and J dropped 6; count of bases not matched to a gene: 3. CDR3 residues: CASKDRGAEQYF. CDR3 DNA sequence: TGTGCCAGCAAGGACAGGGGGGCCGAGCAGTACTTC.

CDR3 region: CASSPRRAGSGNIQYF. DNA of the CDR3: TGTGCCAGTAGTCCTCGACGGGCAGGTTCGGGGAACATTCAGTACTTC. This rearrangement joins TRBV19 to TRBJ2-4, with a weak D call TRBD2 (5 bases). Germline V CDR1 and CDR2: LNHDA, SQIVND (reference sequence). The CDR3 is made up of 16 amino acids. The ends were cut back, 5 bases at V and 7 bases at J, with 21 bases in the middle.

The chain employs TRBV20-1 and TRBJ2-5, with D tentatively TRBD2 (6 bases). Trimming removed 0 bases from V and 5 bases from J, with 13 bases in between. The length of the CDR3 is 14 residues. Germline CDR1 DFQATT, CDR2 SNEGSKA (reference sequence). The CDR3 bases are TGCAGTGCTAGAGATTGGCAGGAGGGGGAGACCCAGTACTTC. Amino acids: CSARDWQEGETQYF.

This clonotype was seen repeatedly, ten times or more. This chain joins TRBV2 and TRBJ2-2, with 8 bases identical to TRBD2. Germline V gives CDR1 SNHLY, CDR2 FYNNEI. V lost 6 bases, J lost 6 bases, and 6 bases stayed unmatched. This CDR3 has 14 amino acids. The CDR3 coding sequence is TGTGCCAGCAGGTCCGGGAGGGCCTCCGGGGAGCTGTTTTTT. Translated, it gives CASRSGRASGELFF. Drawing the rest from reference TRBV2 and TRBJ2-2, the complete variable domain is EPEVTQTPSHQVTQMGQEVILRCVPISNHLYFYWYRQILGQKVEFLVSFYNNEISEKSEIFDDQFSVERPDGSNFTLKIRSTKLEDSAMYFCASRSGRASGELFFGEGSRLTVL.

This clonotype has only a few counts. V is TRBV5-6 and J is TRBJ2-2; D is uncertain. Trimming took off 0 bases at V and 7 bases at J, with 7 bases between the two ends. Germline-derived CDR1 and CDR2 are SGHDT and YYEEEE. The CDR3 covers 13 residues. CDR3 residues: CASSLEGIGELFF. CDR3 bases: TGTGCCAGCAGCTTGGAAGGGATCGGGGAGCTGTTTTTT.

This clonotype came up a few times. The junction shows a germline mismatch at one end, possibly a read error. The CDR3 nucleotides read TGTGCCAGCAGCCAAGACCCAGGCACGGATACGCAGTATTTT. It specifies CASSQDPGTDTQYF. The rearrangement links TRBV4-2 to TRBJ2-3; D remains ambiguous. This CDR3 is built from 14 residues. Germline V gives CDR1 LGHNA, CDR2 YNFKEQ.

In its sample, this clonotype was seen many times. The rearrangement joins TRBV28 to TRBJ2-5; D may correspond to TRBD1 or TRBD2 (5 bases each). Germline V gives CDR1 MDHEN, CDR2 SYDVKM. This CDR3 region has 16 residues. V was clipped by 3 bases and J by 2 bases, with 16 bases between them. The CDR3 loop reads CASSLGVARIQETQYF. DNA for the CDR3: TGTGCCAGCAGTTTGGGGGTTGCGCGGATACAAGAGACCCAGTACTTC.